These 15 T cell receptor beta chains came from one sample sequenced in a study of Tregs in tolerant kidney transplant recipients (dated by TCRdb to about 2019). The antigens these receptors bind are not known. The method was the immunoSEQ multiplex PCR assay. The clones in this table, taken by TCRdb from immuneACCESS, are in-frame only. Not every clone is retained; where verified, under half of the shortfall comes from an unresolved V gene, and the cause of the rest is unknown. For this sample there are about 44,000 clones; around 95% appear just once. Roughly 0.34% of the sample goes to the ten largest clones. Sequenced material: Tregs from blood cultured with allogeneic cells. All receptors derive from a human donor in good health.

The chain uses TRBV7-2 and TRBJ2-7; tentatively, D is TRBD2 (5 bases). Per germline, CDR1 SGHTA and CDR2 FQGNSA. The germline V and J ends were trimmed by 1 base and 4 bases, with 11 bases remaining between them. The CDR3 length is 14 residues. This chain's CDR3 is CASSLVISEYEQYF. The CDR3 DNA sequence: TGTGCCAGCAGCTTAGTTATTAGCGAATACGAGCAGTACTTC.

The V gene is TRBV7-9, the J gene TRBJ1-1; D uncertain. CDR3 size: 14 residues. Germline assignment: CDR1 SEHNR and CDR2 FQNEAQ (reference sequence). The ends were cut back, 1 base at V and 4 bases at J, with 10 bases in the middle. CDR3 protein: CASSLVPGSTEAFF. The DNA of the CDR3 is TGTGCCAGCAGCTTAGTCCCGGGGAGCACTGAAGCTTTCTTT.

On this clone: An end of the junction does not agree with germline; a read error may underlie this. The J gene is TRBJ2-7, the V gene TRBV14; TRBD1 aligns across 8 bases. This CDR3 region has 13 residues. Per the germline V gene, CDR1 is SGHDN and CDR2 is FVKESK. The CDR3 sequence: CASSLYRGTPGDF. The CDR3 DNA reads TGTGCCAGCAGCCTTTACAGGGGGACCCCTGGGGACTTC.

This chain joins TRBV2 and TRBJ1-2; D is undetermined. The ends were cut back, 3 bases at V and 4 bases at J, with 3 bases in the middle. Germline CDR1 is SNHLY and CDR2 is FYNNEI. CDR3 length: 11 amino acids. The DNA of the CDR3 is TGTGCCAGCAGTGACAGCTATGGCTACACCTTC. Its protein is CASSDSYGYTF.

The chain has TRBV5-1 and TRBJ1-4, with D unresolved. CDR1 SGHRS and CDR2 YFSETQ come from the germline V gene. There are 15 residues in the CDR3. Trimming took off 2 bases at V and 4 bases at J, with 12 bases between the two ends. Here the CDR3 reads CASSFTASNNEKLFF. The CDR3 DNA is TGCGCCAGCAGCTTCACAGCTTCAAATAATGAAAAACTGTTTTTT.

This clone was recorded once. The chain is built from TRBV5-4 and TRBJ2-7; D is perhaps TRBD2 (6 bases). Germline CDR1 reads SGHNT; CDR2 reads YYREEE (reference sequence). CDR3 size: 14 residues. The ends were cut back, 3 bases at V and 6 bases at J, with 16 bases in the middle. DNA of the CDR3: TGTGCCAGCAGCTGGGACTGGTCCCGGGGCGAGCAGTACTTC. Protein product: CASSWDWSRGEQYF.

V usage is TRBV7-9 and J usage is TRBJ1-1; TRBD1 might be the D (6 bases). V was cut by 4 bases and J by 0 bases, with 15 bases left in between. There are 16 residues in the CDR3. CDR1 and CDR2 (germline): SEHNR, FQNEAQ (reference sequence). CDR3 DNA: TGTGCCAGCAGCTCCCCGTGGGGGGCCCTGAACACTGAAGCTTTCTTT. Its translation: CASSSPWGALNTEAFF.

The V gene is TRBV6-1, the J gene TRBJ2-7, with a weak D call TRBD2 (5 bases). The length of the CDR3 is 13 residues. Germline loops: CDR1 MNHNS, CDR2 SASEGT. The ends were cut back, 6 bases at V and 6 bases at J, with 15 bases in the middle. CDR3 sequence: CASRTLAPLEQYF. In nucleotides, the CDR3 is TGTGCCAGCAGGACTCTAGCTCCTCTCGAGCAGTACTTC.

This clone is a singleton in its sample. The CDR3 nucleotides read TGCAGCGCCACCCCGGACTCGTTCTCCTACGAGCAGTACTTC. Protein product: CSATPDSFSYEQYF. The chain links TRBV29-1 to TRBJ2-7, with D maybe TRBD2 (5 bases). Germline CDR1 and CDR2: SQVTM and ANQGSEA. The V gene lost 7 bases and the J gene lost 0 bases, with 16 bases spanning the gap. This CDR3 has 14 amino acids.

The rearrangement joins TRBV5-1 to TRBJ2-3, with a tentative D call TRBD2 (6 bases). The CDR3 extends over 17 amino acids. V was cut by 3 bases and J by 1 base, with 18 bases left in between. Per germline, CDR1 SGHRS and CDR2 YFSETQ. DNA for the CDR3: TGCGCCAGCAGCTCCAATGGTAGGGGAGGCGGCACAGATACGCAGTATTTT. Its protein product is CASSSNGRGGGTDTQYF.

The chain combines TRBV11-2 with TRBJ2-3, with D unresolved. The germline V and J ends were trimmed by 4 bases and 8 bases, with 13 bases remaining between them. CDR3 size: 13 residues. Germline V gene sequence: CDR1 SGHAT, CDR2 FQNNGV. CDR3 DNA: TGTGCCAGCAGCTCCTATAACTCGCCTACGCAGTATTTT. Translation: CASSSYNSPTQYF.

V usage is TRBV15 and J usage is TRBJ2-3; 9 bases align to TRBD1. J gave up 3 bases and V 1 base, and 2 bases lay outside the gene matches. This CDR3 is built from 15 residues. Germline CDR1 and CDR2: LNHNV and YYDKDF (reference sequence). DNA of the CDR3: TGTGCCACCAGCAGAGGGGACAGGGAAACAGATACGCAGTATTTT. Translation: CATSRGDRETDTQYF.

The CDR3 nucleotides are TGTGCCAGCAGCCAGACTAGCGGGAGCGGTGTTGAGCAGTTCTTC. It yields the protein CASSQTSGSGVEQFF. This chain uses TRBV14 with TRBJ2-1; 12 nucleotides line up with TRBD2. Trimming took 3 bases from V and 9 from J; bases not matched to a gene: 6. The CDR3 runs 15 residues. Per germline, CDR1 SGHDN and CDR2 FVKESK.

This chain joins TRBV2 and TRBJ1-1, with 8 nucleotides matching TRBD1. The CDR3 is 17 residues long. The V and J ends lost 6 bases and 2 bases, in that order; junction bases with no gene match: 14. The V gene's germline CDR1 is SNHLY and CDR2 FYNNEI. The CDR3 nucleotides read TGTGCCAGCAGACTACCGGGACAGGAGACGAGCAACACTGAAGCTTTCTTT. It translates to CASRLPGQETSNTEAFF.

The chain combines TRBV7-9 with TRBJ2-5; 14 nucleotides agree with TRBD2. The germline V gene has CDR1 SEHNR and CDR2 FQNEAQ (reference sequence). The CDR3 length is 15 residues. V lost 5 bases to trimming and J lost 5 bases; unmatched junction nucleotides: 4. The CDR3 region has the DNA TGTGCCAGCAGCAGACTAGCGGGAGGGCGGGAGACCCAGTACTTC. Residues: CASSRLAGGRETQYF.